This T cell receptor beta chain was profiled in a study of CD8+CD57+ T cells in acquired aplastic anemia. Study-level information: When averaged, DNA from sorted CD4+ and CD8+ cells came to about 3 ug.

Patients selected for sequencing had displayed CD8+CD57+ cell expansion by flow cytometry. Profiling of TCR beta VDJ combinations and CDR3 sequences used genomic DNA as template. TCRdb re-called the reads with MiXCR, one entry per CDR3 protein. The sample has under 200,000 distinct CDR3 sequences; 40% to 50% are singletons. This clonotype was seen ten or more times. Its specificity is unknown. Notes on the study in general: Both patients and controls carried the same twenty-nine CD8+ CDR3 sequences.

This CDR3 is built from 16 residues. In germline, CDR1 is SGHNT, CDR2 YYREEE (reference sequence). V trimming: 0 bases; J trimming: 2 bases; junction bases outside the gene matches: 5. The sample comprised sorted CD4+, CD8+, or CD8+CD57+ T cells (not recorded which) from PBMCs. The TCR originated in a human donor with aplastic anemia. The V gene is TRBV5-4, the J gene TRBJ2-3; 8 bases map to TRBD2. CDR3 amino acids: CASSLDTGGPTDTQYF. The DNA for the CDR3 is TGTGCCAGCAGCTTGGATACGGGAGGGCCCACAGATACGCAGTATTTT.